Listed here are 21 T cell receptor beta chains from one sample, sequenced in a study of T cell responses to AZD1222 COVID-19 vaccine. Sequencing used immunoSEQ multiplex PCR; TCRdb keeps in-frame clones, though not all of them. This table holds roughly 20,000 clones, 82% found once. The sequenced sample was peripheral blood, obtained on day 0 of AZD1222 vaccination. The receptors originated from an adult in good health.

This clone was seen a single time. The chain recombines TRBV5-6 with TRBJ2-2; tentatively, D is TRBD1 (6 bases). The CDR3 totals 15 residues. Germline loops: CDR1 SGHDT, CDR2 YYEEEE. V lost 4 bases, J lost 3 bases, and 13 bases lay in between. The CDR3 coding sequence is TGTGCCAGCAGCCCGGGACAACGGCACACCGGGGAGCTGTTTTTT. Translated, it gives CASSPGQRHTGELFF.

This sequence joins TRBV6-5 and TRBJ1-6, with D maybe TRBD1 (6 bases). From germline, CDR1 is MNHEY and CDR2 SVGAGI. Trimming removed 2 bases at V and 9 bases at J, with 11 bases between. The CDR3 has 14 amino acids. The CDR3 loop reads CASSYTGSGSPLHF. The CDR3 DNA sequence: TGTGCCAGCAGTTACACAGGGAGTGGTTCACCCCTCCACTTT.

The chain joins TRBV28 to TRBJ2-1; 10 bases fit TRBD2. The CDR3 is made up of 17 amino acids. V lost 6 bases, J lost 5 bases, and 13 bases stayed unmatched. Germline CDR1 MDHEN, CDR2 SYDVKM. In nucleotides, the CDR3 is TGTGCCAGCAGAACCCCTCAAGCGGGAGGGAACAACAATGAGCAGTTCTTC. Its translation: CASRTPQAGGNNNEQFF.

The chain joins TRBV4-2 to TRBJ1-3; a weak D match, TRBD1 (5 bases). CDR1 is LGHNA, CDR2 YNFKEQ, per germline. Trimming removed 0 bases from V and 2 bases from J, with 11 bases in between. This CDR3 comprises 16 residues. The CDR3 here is CASSQDLGRAGNTIYF. CDR3 bases: TGTGCCAGCAGCCAAGATCTGGGCAGGGCTGGAAACACCATATATTTT.

The V call is TRBV28, the J call TRBJ1-5; D ambiguous. V dropped 6 bases and J dropped 9 bases, with 9 bases sitting between them. This CDR3 contains 11 residues. Germline V gene sequence: CDR1 MDHEN, CDR2 SYDVKM. CDR3 coding DNA: TGTGCCAGCAGCCCCGGGAGGCCCCAGCATTTT. Its protein is CASSPGRPQHF. The variable domain in full, with the rest retrieved from reference TRBV28 and TRBJ1-5, is DVKVTQSSRYLVKRTGEKVFLECVQDMDHENMFWYRQDPGLGLRLIYFSYDVKMKEKGDIPEGYSVSREKKERFSLILESASTNQTSMYLCASSPGRPQHFGDGTRLSIL.

The chain recombines TRBV6-5 with TRBJ1-6; D is unclear. V was pared by 0 bases and J by 9 bases, with 6 bases between. The V gene's germline CDR1 is MNHEY and CDR2 SVGAGI. CDR3 size: 13 residues. DNA of the CDR3: TGTGCCAGCAGTTACTCCGTGGTTTCACCCCTCCACTTT. It is translated as CASSYSVVSPLHF.

The genes are TRBV3-1 (or the pseudogene TRBV3-2) and TRBJ2-7; TRBD1 matches at 9 bases. The trim removed 6 bases at V and 3 bases at J, leaving 6 bases unmatched. The CDR3 is 14 amino acids. CDR1 and CDR2 (germline): LGHDT, YNNKEL (reference sequence). The CDR3 protein is CASSRTGVDYEQYF. The CDR3 coding sequence is TGTGCCAGCAGTCGGACAGGGGTAGACTACGAGCAGTACTTC.

The V call is TRBV30, the J call TRBJ2-5; possible D gene TRBD2, 5 bases. The CDR3 spans 15 residues. The germline CDR1 and CDR2 sequences are GTSNPN and SVGIG (reference sequence). The CDR3 coding sequence is TGTGCTTTTATACCCCGGACTTCACATCAAGAGACCCAGTACTTC. Translating it yields CAFIPRTSHQETQYF. Filled out from reference TRBV30 and TRBJ2-5, the complete variable domain reads SQTIHQWPATLVQPVGSPLSLECTVEGTSNPNLYWYRQAAGRGLQLLFYSVGIGQISSEVPQNLSASRPQDRQFILSSKKLLLSDSGFYLCAFIPRTSHQETQYFGPGTRLLVL.

This clone was counted a few times. The chain combines TRBV19 with TRBJ2-3; TRBD2 might be the D (5 bases). This CDR3 spans 13 amino acids. Germline V gene sequence: CDR1 LNHDA, CDR2 SQIVND (reference sequence). V was cut by 2 bases and J by 5 bases, with 8 bases left in between. The CDR3 DNA is TGTGCCAGTAGTATATCTGCGGGAGATACGCAGTATTTT. Residues: CASSISAGDTQYF.

This clone has only a few counts. This chain joins TRBV7-2 and TRBJ2-5; D may be TRBD2 (6 bases). The CDR3 contains 14 residues. Germline V gives CDR1 SGHTA, CDR2 FQGNSA. V was trimmed by 1 base and J by 5 bases, leaving 11 bases between them. The DNA for the CDR3 is TGTGCCAGCAGCTTAGTCGGGGGTGCTGAGACCCAGTACTTC. Translation: CASSLVGGAETQYF.

This clone was seen only once. The V call is TRBV3-1 (or the pseudogene TRBV3-2), the J call TRBJ2-5; D may be TRBD1 (6 bases). V lost 4 bases and J lost 7, with 22 bases in between. Germline loops: CDR1 LGHDT, CDR2 YNNKEL (reference sequence). This CDR3 is 16 amino acids long. The CDR3 region has the DNA TGTGCCAGCAGCCCAGGCGAGTGGGGGCCTCGGGGGACCCAGTACTTC. Protein sequence: CASSPGEWGPRGTQYF.

This rearrangement joins TRBV28 to TRBJ2-3; TRBD1 might be the D (5 bases). Germline CDR1 MDHEN, CDR2 SYDVKM. CDR3 length: 16 amino acids. V was clipped by 6 bases and J by 3 bases, with 19 bases between them. CDR3 DNA: TGTGCCAGCAGCCCGCACTCGACAGTAAATACAGATACGCAGTATTTT. It codes for CASSPHSTVNTDTQYF. Full variable domain (remainder filled in from reference TRBV28 and TRBJ2-3): DVKVTQSSRYLVKRTGEKVFLECVQDMDHENMFWYRQDPGLGLRLIYFSYDVKMKEKGDIPEGYSVSREKKERFSLILESASTNQTSMYLCASSPHSTVNTDTQYFGPGTRLTVL.

CDR3 nucleotide sequence: TGTGCCAGCAGCTTAGACCATGGCCGGGAGCAGTTCTTC. This codes for CASSLDHGREQFF. The chain carries TRBV7-2 and TRBJ2-1; unclear D gene. Trimming removed 1 base from V and 10 bases from J, with 11 bases in between. The CDR3 has 13 residues. The germline V gene encodes CDR1 SGHTA and CDR2 FQGNSA.

V and J are TRBV19 and TRBJ2-1; D unclear. Trimming shortened V by 3 bases and J by 3 bases, and 12 bases separated the two germline ends. The CDR3 consists of 15 residues. Germline CDR1 and CDR2: LNHDA and SQIVND (reference sequence). CDR3 DNA sequence: TGTGCCAGTAGTATCTGGCGAATGAACTACAATGAGCAGTTCTTC. Amino acid sequence: CASSIWRMNYNEQFF.

About this clone: One end of the junction varies from germline; a read error may be responsible. The chain is built from TRBV19 and TRBJ1-4; 9 bases match TRBD1. The CDR3 spans 12 residues. Germline loops: CDR1 LNHDA, CDR2 SQIVND (reference sequence). CDR3 region: CASSLQRDRVVF. CDR3 sequence (DNA): TGTGCCAGTAGTCTACAGCGGGACAGGGTTGTTTTT.

The rearrangement uses TRBV27 and TRBJ1-2; D not resolved. Looked up from germline, CDR1 is MNHEY and CDR2 is SMNVEV (reference sequence). This CDR3 is 14 amino acids long. Between the trimmed V and J ends, which lost 5 bases and 0 bases, there was a span of 10 bases. The CDR3 protein is CASSPLTANYGYTF. The CDR3, as DNA: TGTGCCAGCAGTCCCCTAACAGCTAACTATGGCTACACCTTC.

V gene TRBV5-8 combines with J gene TRBJ1-1; D is uncertain. V shed 2 bases and J shed 5 bases, with 7 bases lying between them. CDR3 length equals 12 residues. Germline lookup yields CDR1 SGHTS and CDR2 YDEGEE. The CDR3 loop is CASSFGETEAFF. The DNA for the CDR3 is TGTGCCAGCAGCTTCGGGGAAACTGAAGCTTTCTTT.

This sequence joins TRBV28 and TRBJ1-4; 8 bases are shared with TRBD1. The trim removed 5 bases at V and 7 bases at J, leaving 6 bases unmatched. This CDR3 region has 14 residues. The germline CDR1 and CDR2 sequences are MDHEN and SYDVKM. CDR3 sequence (DNA): TGTGCCAGCAGTCCCCAGGGGGCAAGTGAAAAACTGTTTTTT. It codes for CASSPQGASEKLFF.

This clone occurred once. The chain joins TRBV23-1 to TRBJ2-7; D gene uncertain. TRBV23-1 is annotated as an ORF whose role is uncertain. V lost 8 bases and J 3 bases, leaving 11 bases between the germline ends. The CDR3 spans 12 residues. The CDR3: CASSSPGYEQYF. In DNA, the CDR3 is TGCGCCAGCTCCTCCCCGGGCTACGAGCAGTACTTC.

V usage is TRBV12-2 and J usage is TRBJ1-2; TRBD1 is taken as the D call from the table, unchecked against the DNA. TRBV12-2 is a pseudogene segment. The CDR3 loop spans 16 amino acids. CDR3 loop: CASPWDRADVYYGYTF. In DNA, the CDR3 is TGTGCAAGTCCCTGGGACAGGGCTGACGTCTACTATGGCTACACCTTC.

The chain couples TRBV5-4 to TRBJ1-1, with 11 nucleotides matching TRBD1. The germline gives CDR1 SGHNT, CDR2 YYREEE (reference sequence). This CDR3 is 17 amino acids long. The ends lost 7 bases at V and 4 bases at J; junction bases unmatched: 15. The CDR3 DNA reads as TGTGCCAGCCCGGGGGGATGGGAGGGGACAGGGGGCACTGAAGCTTTCTTT. Its translation is CASPGGWEGTGGTEAFF.